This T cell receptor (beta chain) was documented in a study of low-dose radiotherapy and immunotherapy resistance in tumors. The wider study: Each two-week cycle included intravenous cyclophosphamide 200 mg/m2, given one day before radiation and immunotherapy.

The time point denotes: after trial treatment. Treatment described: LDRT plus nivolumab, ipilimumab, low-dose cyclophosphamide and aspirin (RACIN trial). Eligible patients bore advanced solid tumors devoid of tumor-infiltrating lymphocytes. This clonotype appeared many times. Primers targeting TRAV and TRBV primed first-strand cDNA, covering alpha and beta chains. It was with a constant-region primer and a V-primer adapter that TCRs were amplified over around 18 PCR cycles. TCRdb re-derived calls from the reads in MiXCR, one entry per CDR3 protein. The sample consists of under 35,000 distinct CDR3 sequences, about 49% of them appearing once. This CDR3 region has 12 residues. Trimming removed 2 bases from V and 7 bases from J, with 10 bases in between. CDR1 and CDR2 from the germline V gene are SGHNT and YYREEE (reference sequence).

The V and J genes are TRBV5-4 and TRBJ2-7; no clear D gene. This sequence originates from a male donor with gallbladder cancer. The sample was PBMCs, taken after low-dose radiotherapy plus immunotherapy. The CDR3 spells CASSFPRLEQYF. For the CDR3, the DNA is TGTGCCAGCAGCTTTCCCCGTCTGGAGCAGTACTTC.